What follows is one TCR beta chain and its context. What it binds is not known. Assay used: immunoSEQ multiplex PCR; TCRdb lists only in-frame clones, some missing. Among approximately 82,000 clones listed, more than 80% were seen once. The source of the sample is a study of OX40 agonist ivuxolimab in advanced cancers. Study-wide context: The patients got ivuxolimab, which is an agonistic anti-OX40 (CD134) antibody. Those enrolled were about 82% male, with a mean age of roughly 60 years and ages from 23 to 79. The study's findings and limits: Expanded peripheral T-cell antigen specificity went undetermined. CD4+ and CD8+ blood T cells expanded clonally by week 6 at 0.1 to 3.0 mg/kg.

With V trimmed by 4 bases and J by 3 bases, 5 bases remained unmatched. This CDR3 has 15 residues. Germline V gene sequence: CDR1 SGHAT, CDR2 FQNNGV. V usage is TRBV11-2 and J usage is TRBJ2-3; 9 bases match TRBD1. The sequences come from CD4+ or CD8+ T cells sorted from blood, collected in a trial of the OX40 agonist ivuxolimab. The source of this sequence is an adult with an advanced solid tumor such as melanoma, head and neck, liver or kidney cancer. The CDR3 is CASSSTGGRTDTQYF. The CDR3 nucleotides read TGTGCCAGCAGCTCGACAGGGGGGAGGACAGATACGCAGTATTTT.